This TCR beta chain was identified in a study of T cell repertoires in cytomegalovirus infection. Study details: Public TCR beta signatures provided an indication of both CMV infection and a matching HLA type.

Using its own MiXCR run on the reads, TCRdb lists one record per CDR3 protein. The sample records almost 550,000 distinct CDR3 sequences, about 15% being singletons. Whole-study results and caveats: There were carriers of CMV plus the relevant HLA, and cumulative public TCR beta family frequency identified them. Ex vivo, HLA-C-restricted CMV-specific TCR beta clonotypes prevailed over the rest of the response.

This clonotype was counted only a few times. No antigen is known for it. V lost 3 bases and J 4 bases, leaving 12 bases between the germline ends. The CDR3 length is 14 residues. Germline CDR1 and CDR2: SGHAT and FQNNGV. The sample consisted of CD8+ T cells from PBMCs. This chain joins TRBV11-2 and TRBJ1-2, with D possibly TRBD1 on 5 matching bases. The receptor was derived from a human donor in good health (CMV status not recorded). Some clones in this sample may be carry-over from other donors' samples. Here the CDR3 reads CASSFAGTTYGYTF. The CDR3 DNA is TGTGCCAGCAGCTTCGCAGGGACGACCTATGGCTACACCTTC.